This T cell receptor (beta chain) was sequenced in a study of blood T cell repertoires in COVID-19. Study-level information: Collection of acute and convalescent COVID-19 samples took place in the United States, Italy and Spain. PBMCs, B-cell-depleted T cells, or T cells provided the cDNA or gDNA that made up the material.

V was pared by 6 bases and J by 3 bases, with 7 bases of the junction left unmatched. CDR3 length: 15 amino acids. The V gene's germline CDR1 is SQVTM and CDR2 ANQGSEA. Methods used by the authors: Nucleated cell number was recorded as an estimate derived from reference gene primer amplification. Method: immunoSEQ multiplex PCR; TCRdb's copy keeps in-frame clones and lacks some. That table furnishes V, J and clone size, whereas the DNA furnished D and trimming. The sample consists of approximately 13,000 clones, around four fifths of them appearing once. This receptor was identified in a woman in her fifties or sixties with acute or convalescent COVID-19. What was sequenced was peripheral blood. This chain uses TRBV29-1 with TRBJ1-6; TRBD1 matches 8 bases. The CDR3 here is CSVKTGVNYNSPLHF. As DNA, the CDR3 is TGCAGCGTGAAGACAGGGGTCAACTATAATTCACCCCTCCACTTT.